This T cell receptor beta chain came from a study of blood T cell repertoires in COVID-19. For the study at large: Sources were T cells, B-cell-depleted T cells, or PBMCs; the material itself was cDNA or gDNA.

The CDR3 is 14 amino acids. CDR1 and CDR2 from the germline V gene are LGHNA and YSLEER. Trimming removed 4 bases from V and 5 bases from J; junction bases left unmatched: 5. The repertoire was sequenced with immunoSEQ multiplex PCR; TCRdb's copy has only in-frame clones and lacks some. This table holds 190,000 or so clones, roughly four fifths found once. Assignment of participants to cohorts was predicated upon participant-reported clinical history. This TCR was sampled from a man in his forties who had recovered from COVID-19. Sequences were obtained from PBMCs or T cells enriched from blood (not recorded which). This chain joins TRBV4-3 and TRBJ2-1; TRBD2 agrees at 7 bases. CDR3 region: CASSRLAENNEQFF. CDR3 coding DNA: TGCGCCAGCAGCCGGCTAGCGGAGAACAATGAGCAGTTCTTC.